These 27 T cell receptor beta chains share one sample of origin, sequenced in a study of control samples from healthy donors and cancer patients. The assay was immunoSEQ multiplex PCR, and TCRdb's table has in-frame clones only and misses some. The data contain around 190,000 clones, roughly 92% of them singletons. The sequencing input was blood. The receptors originated from a man aged 25-45 years in good health.

The chain employs TRBV5-4 and TRBJ1-2, with D unresolved. The CDR3 length is 15 residues. V lost 4 bases, J lost 6 bases, and 19 bases lay in between. The germline V gene has CDR1 SGHNT and CDR2 YYREEE (reference sequence). CDR3 sequence reads: CASSPGGNYENGYTF. The CDR3 DNA sequence: TGTGCCAGCAGCCCTGGCGGGAACTACGAGAATGGCTACACCTTC.

The J gene is TRBJ1-4, the V gene TRBV6-5; unclear D gene. Trimming removed 0 bases at V and 5 bases at J, with 1 base between. The CDR3 runs to 12 residues. Germline assignment: CDR1 MNHEY and CDR2 SVGAGI. The CDR3 DNA reads TGTGCCAGCAGTTACTCAAATGAAAAACTGTTTTTT. Its translation is CASSYSNEKLFF.

As DNA, the CDR3 is TGCGCCAGCAGCCACATGGACAGGGCGATAAACACCGGGGAGCTGTTTTTT. Its protein product is CASSHMDRAINTGELFF. V usage is TRBV23-1 and J usage is TRBJ2-2; 8 positions match TRBD1. TRBV23-1 is labeled an ORF, and its function is uncertain. The CDR3 is made up of 17 amino acids. V shed 6 bases, J shed 2 bases, and the junction held 11 bases outside the gene matches.

V gene TRBV12-3 or TRBV12-4 combines with J gene TRBJ2-1, with D uncertain. The V gene lost 1 base and the J gene lost 5 bases, with 6 bases spanning the gap. The CDR3 is made up of 13 amino acids. The CDR3: CASSLGVNNEQFF. The CDR3 bases are TGTGCCAGCAGTTTAGGGGTCAACAATGAGCAGTTCTTC.

The gene calls are TRBV11-2 and TRBJ1-2; 7 nucleotides align to TRBD1. This CDR3 is built from 16 residues. Germline loops: CDR1 SGHAT, CDR2 FQNNGV. Losses at the gene ends were 5 bases for V and 3 bases for J; bases not matched to a gene: 12. DNA of the CDR3: TGTGCCAGCAGCCACTTACAGGGGAAGGGAGACTATGGCTACACCTTC. It yields the protein CASSHLQGKGDYGYTF.

This chain connects TRBV9 to TRBJ2-5; tentative D call: TRBD1 (5 bases). Germline V CDR1 and CDR2: SGDLS, YYNGEE. V dropped 0 bases and J dropped 4 bases, with 13 bases sitting between them. This CDR3 comprises 15 residues. DNA for the CDR3: TGTGCCAGCAGCGTAGATGGACAATCCAGAGAGACCCAGTACTTC. It specifies CASSVDGQSRETQYF.

The chain is built from TRBV7-9 and TRBJ1-4, with 10 bases lining up with TRBD1. V shed 4 bases, J shed 8 bases, and the junction held 1 base outside the gene matches. This CDR3 region has 13 residues. Germline CDR1 and CDR2: SEHNR and FQNEAQ (reference sequence). The DNA for the CDR3 is TGTGCCAGCAGCTCGGACAGGGGGGAAAAACTGTTTTTT. It specifies CASSSDRGEKLFF.

The rearrangement uses TRBV9 and TRBJ2-2, with 9 bases that match TRBD2. J lost 7 bases, V lost 4 bases, and 11 bases had no gene match. Looked up from germline, CDR1 is SGDLS and CDR2 is YYNGEE. The CDR3 consists of 16 residues. CDR3 bases: TGTGCCAGCAGCCCCGGCCTGGGACTAGCAGTCGGGGAGCTGTTTTTT. Its translation is CASSPGLGLAVGELFF.

The V call is TRBV18, the J call TRBJ2-7; tentatively, D is TRBD1 (7 bases). The V gene's germline CDR1 is KGHSH and CDR2 LQKENI. CDR3 length equals 14 residues. V lost 2 bases and J 7 bases, leaving 15 bases between the germline ends. CDR3 in amino acids: CASSPTAGGWEQYF. For the CDR3, the DNA is TGTGCCAGCTCACCAACCGCAGGGGGGTGGGAGCAGTACTTC. The variable domain in full, with the rest retrieved from reference TRBV18 and TRBJ2-7, is NAGVMQNPRHLVRRRGQEARLRCSPMKGHSHVYWYRQLPEEGLKFMVYLQKENIIDESGMPKERFSAEFPKEGPSILRIQQVVRGDSAAYFCASSPTAGGWEQYFGPGTRLTVT.

This clone appeared a single time. The chain is built from TRBV7-4 and TRBJ1-4; D possibly corresponds to TRBD1 (5 bases). CDR3 length: 17 residues. With 5 bases removed from V and 7 bases from J, the gap between germline ends came to 23 bases. CDR1 and CDR2 from the germline V gene are SGHVT and SQSDAQ. The CDR3 sequence: CASSRARQGVRGEKLFF. CDR3 in DNA: TGTGCCAGCAGCCGGGCCCGGCAGGGAGTGAGGGGTGAAAAACTGTTTTTT.

This chain joins TRBV12-5 and TRBJ1-1, with TRBD1 identical over 7 bases. Germline V gene sequence: CDR1 LGHNT, CDR2 FRNRAP. V lost 6 bases, J lost 4 bases, and 8 bases stayed unmatched. CDR3 length: 14 residues. The CDR3 loop is CASGGGAGGTEAFF. Written as DNA, the CDR3 is TGTGCTAGTGGGGGTGGGGCAGGGGGCACTGAAGCTTTCTTT. Supplemented by reference TRBV12-5 and TRBJ1-1, the full variable domain reads DARVTQTPRHKVTEMGQEVTMRCQPILGHNTVFWYRQTMMQGLELLAYFRNRAPLDDSGMPKDRFSAEMPDATLATLKIQPSEPRDSAVYFCASGGGAGGTEAFFGQGTRLTVV.

The chain uses TRBV28 and TRBJ2-3, with D perhaps matching TRBD1 or TRBD2 (6 bases each). The CDR3 covers 15 residues. Looked up from germline, CDR1 is MDHEN and CDR2 is SYDVKM. V lost 5 bases and J lost 2, with 14 bases in between. The CDR3: CASSDGGRATDTQYF. The CDR3 coding sequence is TGTGCCAGCAGTGATGGGGGGCGGGCCACAGATACGCAGTATTTT.

The V call is TRBV5-1, the J call TRBJ1-1, with TRBD1 matching 7 bases. Unmatched junction bases numbered 12, after V lost 0 bases and J lost 10 bases. Per the germline V gene, CDR1 is SGHRS and CDR2 is YFSETQ. The CDR3 has 15 residues. Here the CDR3 reads CASSLAGGKNGGAFF. CDR3 DNA sequence: TGCGCCAGCAGCTTGGCAGGGGGTAAGAACGGAGGAGCTTTCTTT.

The rearrangement links TRBV11-3 to TRBJ2-2, with unresolved D. V was pared by 1 base and J by 7 bases, with 10 bases between. This CDR3 spans 14 amino acids. Per germline, CDR1 SGHNT and CDR2 YENEEA. The CDR3 here is CASSLVGPGGELFF. The CDR3 region has the DNA TGTGCCAGCAGCTTAGTAGGCCCCGGCGGGGAGCTGTTTTTT.

The rearrangement links TRBV6-2 or TRBV6-3 to TRBJ2-1; TRBD1 might be the D (5 bases). The CDR3 covers 14 residues. Germline CDR1 MNHEY, CDR2 SVGEGT. Trimming pared 5 bases from V and 6 bases from J, leaving 14 bases between. In nucleotides, the CDR3 is TGTGCCAGCAGTAGAGCACAGGAATTCAATGAGCAGTTCTTC. Translated: CASSRAQEFNEQFF.

The chain combines TRBV9 with TRBJ1-2; D unresolved. This CDR3 spans 14 amino acids. V lost 0 bases to trimming and J lost 4 bases, with 10 bases between them. Germline V lookup: CDR1 SGDLS, CDR2 YYNGEE. CDR3 in amino acids: CASSVVGSGYGYTF. The CDR3 bases are TGTGCCAGCAGCGTAGTAGGGTCCGGCTATGGCTACACCTTC.

The rearrangement links TRBV10-2 to TRBJ2-7; the D call may be TRBD1 or TRBD2 (5 bases each). Germline CDR1 and CDR2: WSHSY and SAAADI. V gave up 8 bases and J gave up 3 bases, with 8 bases separating them. CDR3 length: 11 residues. The CDR3, as DNA: TGCGCCAGCGGGGACCTCTACGAGCAGTACTTC. Its protein is CASGDLYEQYF.

The rearrangement uses TRBV7-2 and TRBJ2-5; D is possibly TRBD2 (6 bases). V was trimmed by 5 bases and J by 5 bases, leaving 15 bases between them. The V gene's germline CDR1 is SGHTA and CDR2 FQGNSA. The CDR3 is made up of 14 amino acids. CDR3 loop: CASSPRRARETQYF. The CDR3 DNA reads TGTGCCAGCAGCCCCAGGAGGGCCCGGGAGACCCAGTACTTC.

This rearrangement joins TRBV4-3 to TRBJ1-6; 9 bases are a match to TRBD1. CDR3 length: 15 residues. The V gene end was trimmed by 1 base and the J gene end by 7 bases; junction bases not matched to a gene: 2. The germline CDR1 and CDR2 sequences are LGHNA and YSLEER. CDR3 sequence: CASSQGQGGNSPLHF. The CDR3, as DNA: TGCGCCAGCAGCCAAGGACAGGGGGGAAATTCACCCCTCCACTTT.

The chain couples TRBV27 to TRBJ1-1, with D possibly being TRBD1 (5 bases). The CDR3 has 15 amino acids. Germline loops: CDR1 MNHEY, CDR2 SMNVEV (reference sequence). Trimming took 0 bases from V and 4 from J, leaving 12 bases between them. The CDR3 sequence is CASSLSVRGSTEAFF. The DNA of the CDR3 is TGTGCCAGCAGTTTATCGGTGCGGGGGAGCACTGAAGCTTTCTTT.

The chain uses TRBV30 and TRBJ2-1, with 12 bases lining up with TRBD2. The V gene end was trimmed by 1 base and the J gene end by 8 bases; junction bases not matched to a gene: 6. The germline V gene encodes CDR1 GTSNPN and CDR2 SVGIG (reference sequence). The CDR3 is 15 amino acids. CDR3 in DNA: TGTGCCTGGAGTGGCAGACTAGCGGGAGTGGATGAGCAGTTCTTC. It translates to CAWSGRLAGVDEQFF.

The rearrangement uses TRBV6-1 and TRBJ2-2, with a tentative D call TRBD2 (5 bases). This CDR3 has 13 residues. Trimming removed 2 bases from V and 7 bases from J, with 8 bases in between. Germline lookup yields CDR1 MNHNS and CDR2 SASEGT. This chain's CDR3 is CASSESGSGELFF. The CDR3 DNA follows: TGTGCCAGCAGTGAATCGGGGAGCGGGGAGCTGTTTTTT.

The count of this clone is one. The chain employs TRBV9 and TRBJ2-5; D gene ambiguous. CDR1 SGDLS and CDR2 YYNGEE come from the germline V gene. The CDR3 runs 14 residues. Trimming removed 3 bases at V and 3 bases at J, with 12 bases between. This chain's CDR3 is CASSEDLMEETQYF. The CDR3 DNA follows: TGTGCCAGCAGCGAAGATCTCATGGAAGAGACCCAGTACTTC.

The rearrangement links TRBV4-1 to TRBJ1-3; D might be TRBD1 (6 bases). CDR1 and CDR2 from the germline V gene are MGHRA and YSYEKL. CDR3 size: 15 residues. V lost 4 bases, J lost 2 bases, and 12 bases lay in between. The DNA for the CDR3 is TGCGCCAGCAGCCTTACCGGGACAACTGGAAACACCATATATTTT. Amino acids: CASSLTGTTGNTIYF.

The genes are TRBV2 and TRBJ1-5, with a weak D call TRBD1 (6 bases). V gave up 1 base and J gave up 7 bases, with 14 bases separating them. The CDR3 extends over 15 amino acids. Per germline, CDR1 SNHLY and CDR2 FYNNEI. CDR3 sequence reads: CASSEGSGDRQPQHF. Written as DNA, the CDR3 is TGTGCCAGCAGTGAAGGGTCAGGGGATCGGCAGCCCCAGCATTTT.

This clone was seen just once. The rearrangement joins TRBV3-1 (or the pseudogene TRBV3-2) to TRBJ2-6; a weak D match, TRBD2 (7 bases). Trimming removed 4 bases at V and 1 base at J, with 14 bases between. Germline CDR1 reads LGHDT; CDR2 reads YNNKEL (reference sequence). The CDR3 extends over 17 amino acids. The CDR3 sequence is CASSLRGAVSGANVLTF. In nucleotides, the CDR3 is TGTGCCAGCAGCCTCCGGGGGGCCGTTTCTGGGGCCAACGTCCTGACTTTC.

CDR3 DNA: TGTGCCAGCAGTTTCAGGGACACCCTGGGAGATACGCAGTATTTT. It codes for CASSFRDTLGDTQYF. The genes are TRBV28 and TRBJ2-3; perhaps TRBD1 as D (6 bases). Trimming cost V 3 bases and J 5 bases, with 15 bases left between them. Germline V CDR1 and CDR2: MDHEN, SYDVKM. This CDR3 spans 15 amino acids.